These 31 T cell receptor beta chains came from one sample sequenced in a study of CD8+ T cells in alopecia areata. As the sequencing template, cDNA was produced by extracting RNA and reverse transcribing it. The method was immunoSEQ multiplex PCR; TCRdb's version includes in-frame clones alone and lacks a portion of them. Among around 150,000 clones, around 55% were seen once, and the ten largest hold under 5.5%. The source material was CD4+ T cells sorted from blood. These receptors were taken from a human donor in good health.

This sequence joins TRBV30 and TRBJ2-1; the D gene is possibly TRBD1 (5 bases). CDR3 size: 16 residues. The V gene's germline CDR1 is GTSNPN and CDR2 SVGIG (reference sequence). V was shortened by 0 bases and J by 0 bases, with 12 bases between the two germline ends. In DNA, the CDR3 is TGTGCCTGGAGTGTGAAGACAGCTGGCTCCTACAATGAGCAGTTCTTC. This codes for CAWSVKTAGSYNEQFF.

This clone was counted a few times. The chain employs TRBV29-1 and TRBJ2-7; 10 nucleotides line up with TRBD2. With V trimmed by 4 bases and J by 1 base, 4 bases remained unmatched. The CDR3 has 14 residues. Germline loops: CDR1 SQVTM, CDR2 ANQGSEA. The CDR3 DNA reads TGCAGCGTTGTAGGACTAGCGGATTCCTACGAGCAGTACTTC. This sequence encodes CSVVGLADSYEQYF.

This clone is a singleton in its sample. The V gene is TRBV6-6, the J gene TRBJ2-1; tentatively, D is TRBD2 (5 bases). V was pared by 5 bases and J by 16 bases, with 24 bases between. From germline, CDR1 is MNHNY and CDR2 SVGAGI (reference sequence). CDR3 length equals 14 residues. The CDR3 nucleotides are TGTGCCAGCAGTCCTCTAACTCTCGGGGAGTTTGAATTCTTC. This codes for CASSPLTLGEFEFF.

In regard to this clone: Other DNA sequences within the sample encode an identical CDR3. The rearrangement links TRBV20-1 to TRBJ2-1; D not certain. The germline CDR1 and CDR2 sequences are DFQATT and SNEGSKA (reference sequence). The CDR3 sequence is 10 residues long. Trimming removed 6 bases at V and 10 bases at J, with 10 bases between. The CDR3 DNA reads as TGCAGTGCACAGCGACAAGAGCAGTTCTTC. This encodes CSAQRQEQFF.

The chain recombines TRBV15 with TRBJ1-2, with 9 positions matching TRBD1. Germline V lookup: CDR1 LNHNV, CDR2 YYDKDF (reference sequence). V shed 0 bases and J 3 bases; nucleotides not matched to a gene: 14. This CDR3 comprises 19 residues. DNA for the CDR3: TGTGCCACCAGCAGAGAATATCCGGGACAGGGATTATCGGACTATGGCTACACCTTC. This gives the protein CATSREYPGQGLSDYGYTF.

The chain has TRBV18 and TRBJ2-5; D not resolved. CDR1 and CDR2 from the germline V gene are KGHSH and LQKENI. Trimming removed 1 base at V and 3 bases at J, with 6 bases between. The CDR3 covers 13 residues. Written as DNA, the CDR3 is TGTGCCAGCTCACCACAAAGGGAAGAGACCCAGTACTTC. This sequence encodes CASSPQREETQYF.

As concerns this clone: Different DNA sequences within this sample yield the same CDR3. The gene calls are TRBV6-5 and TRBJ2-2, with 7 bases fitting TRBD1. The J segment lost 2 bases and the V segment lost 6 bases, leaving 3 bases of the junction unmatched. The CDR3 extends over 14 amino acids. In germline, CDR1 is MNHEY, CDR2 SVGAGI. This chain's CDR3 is CASRRQGNTGELFF. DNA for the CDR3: TGTGCCAGCAGAAGACAGGGTAACACCGGGGAGCTGTTTTTT.

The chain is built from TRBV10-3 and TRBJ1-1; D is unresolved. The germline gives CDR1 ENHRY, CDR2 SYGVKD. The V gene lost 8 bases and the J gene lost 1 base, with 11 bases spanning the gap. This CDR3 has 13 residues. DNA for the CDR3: TGTGCCATCCAAGGCGGTGGGAACACTGAAGCTTTCTTT. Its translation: CAIQGGGNTEAFF.

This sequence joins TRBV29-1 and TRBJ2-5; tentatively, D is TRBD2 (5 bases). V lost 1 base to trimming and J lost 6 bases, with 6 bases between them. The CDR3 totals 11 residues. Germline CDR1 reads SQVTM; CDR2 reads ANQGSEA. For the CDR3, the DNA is TGCAGCGTTGAAGGGAGGAAGACCCAGTACTTC. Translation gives CSVEGRKTQYF.

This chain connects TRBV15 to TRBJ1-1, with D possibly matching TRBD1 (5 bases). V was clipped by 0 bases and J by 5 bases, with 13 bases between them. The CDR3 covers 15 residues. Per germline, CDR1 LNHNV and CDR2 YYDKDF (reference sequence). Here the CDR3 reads CATSRDGTRGTEAFF. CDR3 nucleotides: TGTGCCACCAGCAGAGATGGGACCCGAGGGACTGAAGCTTTCTTT.

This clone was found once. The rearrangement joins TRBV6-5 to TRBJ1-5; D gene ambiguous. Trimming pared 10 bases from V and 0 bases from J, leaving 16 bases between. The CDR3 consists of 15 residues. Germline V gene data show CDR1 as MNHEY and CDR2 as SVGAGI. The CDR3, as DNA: TGTGCCACCGTAATAGGACTGTTTAGCAATCAGCCCCAGCATTTT. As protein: CATVIGLFSNQPQHF.

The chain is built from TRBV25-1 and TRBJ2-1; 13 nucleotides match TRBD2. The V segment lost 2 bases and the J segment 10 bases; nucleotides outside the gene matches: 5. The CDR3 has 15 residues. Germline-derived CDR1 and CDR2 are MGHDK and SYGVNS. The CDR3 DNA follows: TGTGCCAGCAGTGAACCGGGACTAGCGGGATTCGAGCAGTTCTTC. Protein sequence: CASSEPGLAGFEQFF.

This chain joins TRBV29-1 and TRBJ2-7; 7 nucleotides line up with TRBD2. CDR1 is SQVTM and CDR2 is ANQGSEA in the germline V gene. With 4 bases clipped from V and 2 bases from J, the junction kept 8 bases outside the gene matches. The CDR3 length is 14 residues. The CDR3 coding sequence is TGCAGCGTTGCCCTGGGGAGGGGTCCCTACGAGCAGTACTTC. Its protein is CSVALGRGPYEQYF.

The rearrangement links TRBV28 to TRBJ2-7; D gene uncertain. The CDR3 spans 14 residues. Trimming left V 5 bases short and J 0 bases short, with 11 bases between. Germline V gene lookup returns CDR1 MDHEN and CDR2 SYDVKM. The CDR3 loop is CASSPPDLSYEQYF. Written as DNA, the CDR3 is TGTGCCAGCAGTCCCCCGGACCTCTCCTACGAGCAGTACTTC.

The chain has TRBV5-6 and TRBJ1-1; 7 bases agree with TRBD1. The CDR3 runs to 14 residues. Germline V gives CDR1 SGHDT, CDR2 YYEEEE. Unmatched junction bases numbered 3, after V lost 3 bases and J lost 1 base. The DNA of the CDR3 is TGTGCCAGCAGCTGGGGGACAGCGAACACTGAAGCTTTCTTT. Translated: CASSWGTANTEAFF. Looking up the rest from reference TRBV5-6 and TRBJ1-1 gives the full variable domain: DAGVTQSPTHLIKTRGQQVTLRCSPKSGHDTVSWYQQALGQGPQFIFQYYEEEERQRGNFPDRFSGHQFPNYSSELNVNALLLGDSALYLCASSWGTANTEAFFGQGTRLTVV.

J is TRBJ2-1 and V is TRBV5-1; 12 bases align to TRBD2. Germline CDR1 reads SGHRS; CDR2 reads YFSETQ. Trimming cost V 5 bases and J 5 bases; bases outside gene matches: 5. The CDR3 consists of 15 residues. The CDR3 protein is CASRGLAGNNNEQFF. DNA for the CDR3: TGCGCCAGCAGAGGACTAGCGGGAAACAACAATGAGCAGTTCTTC.

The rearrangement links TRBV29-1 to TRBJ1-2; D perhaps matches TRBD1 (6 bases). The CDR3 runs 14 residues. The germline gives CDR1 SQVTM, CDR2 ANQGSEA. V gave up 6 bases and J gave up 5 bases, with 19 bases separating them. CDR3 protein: CSVLTSDRHYGYTF. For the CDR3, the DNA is TGCAGCGTGCTCACCTCGGACAGACATTATGGCTACACCTTC.

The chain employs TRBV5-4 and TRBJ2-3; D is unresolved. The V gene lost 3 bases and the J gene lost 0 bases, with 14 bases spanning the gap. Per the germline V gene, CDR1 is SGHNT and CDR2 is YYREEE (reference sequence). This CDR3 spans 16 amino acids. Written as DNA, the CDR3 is TGTGCCAGCAGCTCCTCCCGTGCACGTAGCACAGATACGCAGTATTTT. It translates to CASSSSRARSTDTQYF.

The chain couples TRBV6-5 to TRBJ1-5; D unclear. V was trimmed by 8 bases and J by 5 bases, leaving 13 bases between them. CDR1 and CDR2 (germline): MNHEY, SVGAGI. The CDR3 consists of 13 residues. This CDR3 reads CASRRSWDQPQHF. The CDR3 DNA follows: TGTGCCAGCCGGCGATCTTGGGATCAGCCCCAGCATTTT.

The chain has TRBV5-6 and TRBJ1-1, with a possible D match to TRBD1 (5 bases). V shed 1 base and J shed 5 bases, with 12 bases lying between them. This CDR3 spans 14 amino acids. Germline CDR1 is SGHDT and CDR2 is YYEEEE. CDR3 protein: CASSLKGLGTEAFF. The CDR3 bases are TGTGCCAGCAGCTTGAAGGGGCTTGGGACTGAAGCTTTCTTT.

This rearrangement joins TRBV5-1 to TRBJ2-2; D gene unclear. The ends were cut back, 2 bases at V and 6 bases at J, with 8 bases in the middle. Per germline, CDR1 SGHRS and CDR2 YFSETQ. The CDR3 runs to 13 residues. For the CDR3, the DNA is TGCGCCAGCAGCTTAAGGTCGGCCGGGGAGCTGTTTTTT. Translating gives CASSLRSAGELFF.

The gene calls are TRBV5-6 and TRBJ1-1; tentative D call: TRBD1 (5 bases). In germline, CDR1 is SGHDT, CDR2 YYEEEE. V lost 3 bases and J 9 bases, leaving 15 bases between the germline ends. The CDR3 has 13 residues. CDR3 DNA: TGTGCCAGCAGCTCCAGGGCTAGAGAGAAAGCTTTCTTT. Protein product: CASSSRAREKAFF.

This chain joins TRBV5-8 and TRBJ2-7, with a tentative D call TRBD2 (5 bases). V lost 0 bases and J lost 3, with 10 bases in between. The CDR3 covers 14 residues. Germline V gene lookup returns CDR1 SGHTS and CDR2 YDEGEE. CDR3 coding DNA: TGTGCCAGCAGCTTGGGTCCGGGGTTCTACGAGCAGTACTTC. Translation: CASSLGPGFYEQYF.

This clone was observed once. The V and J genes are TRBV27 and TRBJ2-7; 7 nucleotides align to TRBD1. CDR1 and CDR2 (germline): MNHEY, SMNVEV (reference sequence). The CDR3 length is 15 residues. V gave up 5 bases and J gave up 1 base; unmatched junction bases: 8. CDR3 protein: CASSPMPGQSYEQYF. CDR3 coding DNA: TGTGCCAGCAGTCCCATGCCGGGACAGTCCTACGAGCAGTACTTC.

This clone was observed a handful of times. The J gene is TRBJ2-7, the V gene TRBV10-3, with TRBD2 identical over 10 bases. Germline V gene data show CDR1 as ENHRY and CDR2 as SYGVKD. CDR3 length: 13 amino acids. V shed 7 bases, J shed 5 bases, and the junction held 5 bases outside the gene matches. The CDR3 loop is CAIKASGGHEQYF. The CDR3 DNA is TGTGCCATCAAAGCTAGCGGGGGCCACGAGCAGTACTTC.

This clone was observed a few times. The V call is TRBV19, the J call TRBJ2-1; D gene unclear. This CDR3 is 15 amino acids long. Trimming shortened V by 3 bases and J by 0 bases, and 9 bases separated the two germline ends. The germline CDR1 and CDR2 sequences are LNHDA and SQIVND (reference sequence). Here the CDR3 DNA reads TGTGCCAGTAGTATTTTAGGCTCCTCCTACAATGAGCAGTTCTTC. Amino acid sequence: CASSILGSSYNEQFF.

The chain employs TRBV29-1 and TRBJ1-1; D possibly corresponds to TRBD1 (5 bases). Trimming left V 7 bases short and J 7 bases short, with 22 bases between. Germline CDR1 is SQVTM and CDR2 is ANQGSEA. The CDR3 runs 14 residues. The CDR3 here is CSGRGHGGYGEAFF. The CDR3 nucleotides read TGCAGCGGACGGGGCCATGGGGGGTACGGTGAAGCTTTCTTT.

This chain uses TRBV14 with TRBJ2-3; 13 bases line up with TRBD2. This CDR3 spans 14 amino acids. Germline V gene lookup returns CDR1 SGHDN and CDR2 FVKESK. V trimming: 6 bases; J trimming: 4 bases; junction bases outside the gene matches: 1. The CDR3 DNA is TGTGCCAGCAGGGGACTAGCGGGGTCAGATACGCAGTATTTT. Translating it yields CASRGLAGSDTQYF.

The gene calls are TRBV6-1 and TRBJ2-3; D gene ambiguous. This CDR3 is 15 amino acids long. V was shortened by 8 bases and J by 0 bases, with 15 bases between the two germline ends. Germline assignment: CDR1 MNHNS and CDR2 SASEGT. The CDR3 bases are TGTGCCAGCCGGATCCAAGCCATTAGCACAGATACGCAGTATTTT. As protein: CASRIQAISTDTQYF.

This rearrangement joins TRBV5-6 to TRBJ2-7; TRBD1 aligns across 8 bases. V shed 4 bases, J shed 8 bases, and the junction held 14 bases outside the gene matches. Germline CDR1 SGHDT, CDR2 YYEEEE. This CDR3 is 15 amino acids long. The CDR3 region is CASSPWGQVFTKQYF. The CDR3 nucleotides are TGTGCCAGCAGCCCCTGGGGACAGGTATTTACGAAGCAGTACTTC.

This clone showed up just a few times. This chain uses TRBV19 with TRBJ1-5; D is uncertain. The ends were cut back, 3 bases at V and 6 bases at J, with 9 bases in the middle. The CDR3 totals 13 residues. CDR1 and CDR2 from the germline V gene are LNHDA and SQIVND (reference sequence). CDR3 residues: CASSIGVRQPQHF. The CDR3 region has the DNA TGTGCCAGTAGTATTGGGGTCCGTCAGCCCCAGCATTTT.